These 28 T cell receptor beta chains were sequenced from one sample in a study of blood T cell repertoires in COVID-19. Data came from immunoSEQ multiplex PCR; TCRdb stores just in-frame clones and leaves some out. The sample lists some 250,000 clones, 82% occurring once. The sequencing sample was made of peripheral blood. These receptors all come from a young woman with acute or convalescent COVID-19.

The sample holds one count of this clone. The chain uses TRBV30 and TRBJ2-7, with TRBD1 matching 9 bases. After removal of 5 bases from V and 2 bases from J, the junction contained 7 bases not matched to a gene. The CDR3 spans 14 residues. Per germline, CDR1 GTSNPN and CDR2 SVGIG (reference sequence). This CDR3 reads CAWGQGTGPYEQYF. CDR3 DNA: TGTGCCTGGGGTCAAGGGACAGGGCCCTACGAGCAGTACTTC.

This chain links TRBV19 with TRBJ2-5, with TRBD2 identical over 10 bases. With 3 bases clipped from V and 2 bases from J, the junction kept 9 bases outside the gene matches. The germline V gene encodes CDR1 LNHDA and CDR2 SQIVND (reference sequence). This CDR3 is 17 amino acids long. Here the CDR3 reads CASSIVLAGVRQETQYF. The CDR3 nucleotides read TGTGCCAGTAGTATCGTCCTAGCGGGAGTACGGCAAGAGACCCAGTACTTC.

This clone has more than one count but fewer than ten. This chain links TRBV7-2 with TRBJ2-5; 15 nucleotides match TRBD2. The V gene end was trimmed by 0 bases and the J gene end by 3 bases; junction bases not matched to a gene: 2. The CDR3 runs to 17 residues. Germline values: CDR1 SGHTA, CDR2 FQGNSA. CDR3 coding DNA: TGTGCCAGCAGCTTAGCCGGGACTAGCGGGGGGAAAGAGACCCAGTACTTC. It is translated as CASSLAGTSGGKETQYF.

V usage is TRBV4-3 and J usage is TRBJ1-6, with D hard to call. The CDR3 has 14 amino acids. CDR1 is LGHNA, CDR2 YSLEER, per germline. Trimming left V 0 bases short and J 7 bases short, with 7 bases between. In DNA form, the CDR3 reads TGCGCCAGCAGCCAAGATCTCCGGAATTCACCCCTCCACTTT. Translation: CASSQDLRNSPLHF.

This chain links TRBV7-2 with TRBJ2-1; possible D gene TRBD2, 6 bases. Germline V gene data show CDR1 as SGHTA and CDR2 as FQGNSA. Trimming took off 5 bases at V and 4 bases at J, with 18 bases between the two ends. The CDR3 has 16 amino acids. The CDR3 loop reads CASSPPSGLAYNEQFF. The CDR3 DNA follows: TGTGCCAGCAGCCCCCCAAGCGGGTTAGCATACAATGAGCAGTTCTTC.

This clone was observed a single time. This rearrangement joins TRBV27 to TRBJ1-2; D possibly corresponds to TRBD1 (6 bases). Germline CDR1 is MNHEY and CDR2 is SMNVEV (reference sequence). The CDR3 runs 16 residues. Trimming shortened V by 5 bases and J by 3 bases, and 19 bases separated the two germline ends. CDR3 sequence: CASSPLVGASHYGYTF. The CDR3 coding sequence is TGTGCCAGCAGTCCATTGGTGGGGGCCTCTCACTATGGCTACACCTTC.

The chain uses TRBV3-1 (or the pseudogene TRBV3-2) and TRBJ2-7; D remains unclear. The V end lost 1 base, the J end lost 2 bases, and 12 bases lay between the germline ends. Germline-derived CDR1 and CDR2 are LGHDT and YNNKEL (reference sequence). The CDR3 is 15 residues long. This CDR3 reads CASSQVVRPTYEQYF. The CDR3 DNA reads as TGTGCCAGCAGCCAAGTGGTCAGGCCGACCTACGAGCAGTACTTC.

The chain has TRBV30 and TRBJ1-1; D unresolved. The CDR3 length is 13 residues. Germline CDR1 is GTSNPN and CDR2 is SVGIG (reference sequence). With 4 bases removed from V and 6 bases from J, the gap between germline ends came to 15 bases. The CDR3 DNA reads TGTGCCTGGATCCGGGTAAATTGGGCTGAAGCTTTCTTT. It codes for CAWIRVNWAEAFF.

This clone has only one observation. This chain connects TRBV5-1 to TRBJ2-1, with 11 bases lining up with TRBD2. Germline CDR1 reads SGHRS; CDR2 reads YFSETQ. Losses at the gene ends were 1 base for V and 5 bases for J; bases not matched to a gene: 2. The CDR3 consists of 15 residues. The CDR3 DNA sequence: TGCGCCAGCAGCTTGAGACTAGCGGGAAACAATGAGCAGTTCTTC. It is translated as CASSLRLAGNNEQFF. Filled out from reference TRBV5-1 and TRBJ2-1, the complete variable domain reads KAGVTQTPRYLIKTRGQQVTLSCSPISGHRSVSWYQQTPGQGLQFLFEYFSETQRNKGNFPGRFSGRQFSNSRSEMNVSTLELGDSALYLCASSLRLAGNNEQFFGPGTRLTVL.

CDR3 DNA: TGTGCCAGCAGCTTAGGCCGAGGAAACTATGGCTACACCTTC. This encodes CASSLGRGNYGYTF. This chain connects TRBV7-2 to TRBJ1-2; D is unclear. Trimming took 1 base from V and 2 from J, leaving 8 bases between them. The germline CDR1 and CDR2 sequences are SGHTA and FQGNSA. The CDR3 spans 14 residues.

This clone was recorded once. The genes are TRBV12-3 or TRBV12-4 and TRBJ1-2, with 9 bases that match TRBD1. The CDR3 consists of 13 residues. With 6 bases clipped from V and 7 bases from J, the junction kept 6 bases outside the gene matches. This CDR3 is CASSPTGGRGYTF. DNA for the CDR3: TGTGCCAGCAGCCCCACAGGGGGCCGTGGCTACACCTTC.

The chain uses TRBV6-2 or TRBV6-3 and TRBJ1-2, with 8 bases lining up with TRBD1. There are 13 residues in the CDR3. V lost 7 bases and J lost 5; bases outside the gene matches: 6. Germline CDR1 MNHEY, CDR2 SVGEGT. DNA for the CDR3: TGTGCCAGCACCCCGACAGGGGAATATGGCTACACCTTC. It codes for CASTPTGEYGYTF.

V and J are TRBV3-1 (or the pseudogene TRBV3-2) and TRBJ2-7; TRBD1 might be the D (5 bases). The CDR3 runs 15 residues. V gave up 0 bases and J gave up 2 bases, with 11 bases separating them. Germline lookup yields CDR1 LGHDT and CDR2 YNNKEL (reference sequence). CDR3 in amino acids: CASSQETGIPYEQYF. Here the CDR3 DNA reads TGTGCCAGCAGCCAAGAAACAGGAATCCCCTACGAGCAGTACTTC.

The V gene is TRBV28, the J gene TRBJ1-1, with D possibly being TRBD1 (6 bases). Trimming removed 5 bases from V and 8 bases from J, with 18 bases in between. This CDR3 spans 14 amino acids. Germline V gene sequence: CDR1 MDHEN, CDR2 SYDVKM. This chain's CDR3 is CASSPAGGTNEAFF. CDR3 bases: TGTGCCAGCAGTCCCGCGGGGGGGACAAACGAAGCTTTCTTT.

This clone has a handful of counts. The chain combines TRBV28 with TRBJ1-2; D gene ambiguous. Germline assignment: CDR1 MDHEN and CDR2 SYDVKM. The CDR3 spans 11 residues. Between the trimmed V and J ends, which lost 7 bases and 5 bases, there was a span of 8 bases. This CDR3 reads CASTRDYGYTF. CDR3 bases: TGTGCCAGCACGAGGGATTATGGCTACACCTTC.

The chain carries TRBV13 and TRBJ1-6, with D tentatively TRBD1 (6 bases). The CDR3 extends over 16 amino acids. The germline V gene has CDR1 PRHDT and CDR2 FYEKMQ (reference sequence). With 6 bases removed from V and 5 bases from J, the gap between germline ends came to 17 bases. The CDR3 sequence: CASRVMGDIDNSPLHF. Written as DNA, the CDR3 is TGTGCCAGCAGGGTTATGGGGGACATCGATAATTCACCCCTCCACTTT. Looking up the rest from reference TRBV13 and TRBJ1-6 gives the full variable domain: AAGVIQSPRHLIKEKRETATLKCYPIPRHDTVYWYQQGPGQDPQFLISFYEKMQSDKGSIPDRFSAQQFSDYHSELNMSSLELGDSALYFCASRVMGDIDNSPLHFGNGTRLTVT.

V is TRBV7-9 and J is TRBJ2-1; D perhaps matches TRBD2 (6 bases). There are 16 residues in the CDR3. The V gene's germline CDR1 is SEHNR and CDR2 FQNEAQ (reference sequence). Trimming shortened V by 5 bases and J by 0 bases, and 14 bases separated the two germline ends. CDR3 region: CASSLTGGTSYNEQFF. CDR3 nucleotide sequence: TGTGCCAGCAGCCTCACCGGGGGAACCTCCTACAATGAGCAGTTCTTC.

The V gene is TRBV7-9, the J gene TRBJ2-7; 7 nucleotides agree with TRBD1. J was trimmed by 1 base and V by 3 bases; bases with no gene match: 3. The CDR3 is 14 amino acids. The germline V gene has CDR1 SEHNR and CDR2 FQNEAQ (reference sequence). In DNA form, the CDR3 reads TGTGCCAGCAGCTTGGTGACAGGGTCCTACGAGCAGTACTTC. Its translation is CASSLVTGSYEQYF.

The genes are TRBV4-3 and TRBJ2-7; 7 bases are shared with TRBD2. Germline V gives CDR1 LGHNA, CDR2 YSLEER. The CDR3 has 16 residues. The V and J ends lost 0 bases and 3 bases, in that order; junction bases with no gene match: 8. The CDR3 sequence: CASSQDTLSSGYEQYF. The CDR3, as DNA: TGCGCCAGCAGCCAAGACACCCTTTCTAGCGGCTACGAGCAGTACTTC.

The genes are TRBV9 and TRBJ1-3, with D perhaps matching TRBD1 (5 bases). CDR3 length equals 17 residues. The V gene's germline CDR1 is SGDLS and CDR2 YYNGEE. V dropped 4 bases and J dropped 2 bases, with 19 bases sitting between them. The CDR3: CASSSETARPTGNTIYF. Here the CDR3 DNA reads TGTGCCAGCAGCTCGGAGACAGCCCGCCCCACTGGAAACACCATATATTTT. Filled out from reference TRBV9 and TRBJ1-3, the complete variable domain reads DSGVTQTPKHLITATGQRVTLRCSPRSGDLSVYWYQQSLDQGLQFLIQYYNGEERAKGNILERFSAQQFPDLHSELNLSSLELGDSALYFCASSSETARPTGNTIYFGEGSWLTVV.

The chain employs TRBV19 and TRBJ2-7, with 11 bases fitting TRBD2. V trimming: 3 bases; J trimming: 5 bases; junction bases outside the gene matches: 9. CDR3 length: 16 residues. Germline loops: CDR1 LNHDA, CDR2 SQIVND (reference sequence). The CDR3 region has the DNA TGTGCCAGTAGTATCCTGCCCGGGACTAGCGGCCACGAGCAGTACTTC. Residues: CASSILPGTSGHEQYF.

This clone was detected only a few times. The chain links TRBV6-2 or TRBV6-3 to TRBJ1-1; TRBD1 might be the D (5 bases). Trimming left V 5 bases short and J 1 base short, with 8 bases between. This CDR3 contains 13 residues. Germline V CDR1 and CDR2: MNHEY, SVGEGT. The CDR3 DNA follows: TGTGCCAGCAGTAACCAGGGGAACACTGAAGCTTTCTTT. Its translation: CASSNQGNTEAFF.

This chain joins TRBV4-1 and TRBJ2-1; TRBD2 agrees at 11 bases. This CDR3 spans 18 amino acids. V gave up 2 bases and J gave up 3 bases; unmatched junction bases: 9. The germline V gene encodes CDR1 MGHRA and CDR2 YSYEKL. Written as DNA, the CDR3 is TGCGCCAGCAGCCAAATAGCGGGAGGGCCCTCCGGCTACAATGAGCAGTTCTTC. It codes for CASSQIAGGPSGYNEQFF.

The chain combines TRBV13 with TRBJ1-2, with 7 bases lining up with TRBD1. V was pared by 5 bases and J by 4 bases, with 13 bases of the junction left unmatched. This CDR3 has 16 residues. From germline, CDR1 is PRHDT and CDR2 FYEKMQ (reference sequence). CDR3 in DNA: TGTGCCAGCAGCGCTCAACCCTCAGGGGGAGCCTATGGCTACACCTTC. It encodes CASSAQPSGGAYGYTF.

This chain joins TRBV3-1 (or the pseudogene TRBV3-2) and TRBJ2-7; TRBD1 is a possible D gene (5 bases). Per germline, CDR1 LGHDT and CDR2 YNNKEL (reference sequence). The CDR3 runs to 17 residues. With 1 base removed from V and 9 bases from J, the gap between germline ends came to 25 bases. The CDR3 spells CASSQVNWGPPSFRQYF. The CDR3 nucleotides are TGTGCCAGCAGCCAAGTTAATTGGGGCCCGCCGAGCTTCAGGCAGTACTTC.

This chain uses TRBV18 with TRBJ1-2, with 7 bases that match TRBD1. Germline lookup yields CDR1 KGHSH and CDR2 LQKENI. This CDR3 spans 13 amino acids. The trim removed 5 bases at V and 3 bases at J, leaving 3 bases unmatched. CDR3 DNA: TGTGCCAGCTCATATGACAGGGACTATGGCTACACCTTC. It specifies CASSYDRDYGYTF.

The V and J genes are TRBV27 and TRBJ1-1; D may be TRBD1 (5 bases). Germline V CDR1 and CDR2: MNHEY, SMNVEV (reference sequence). Between the trimmed V and J ends, which lost 2 bases and 0 bases, there was a span of 7 bases. This CDR3 region has 14 residues. The DNA of the CDR3 is TGTGCCAGCAGTTTAGGGGGGTTGAACACTGAAGCTTTCTTT. It translates to CASSLGGLNTEAFF.

V gene TRBV24-1 combines with J gene TRBJ2-3; 7 bases agree with TRBD1. The germline V gene has CDR1 KGHDR and CDR2 SFDVKD. The ends lost 8 bases at V and 2 bases at J; junction bases unmatched: 3. There are 13 residues in the CDR3. The CDR3 region has the DNA TGTGCCACCAACCAGGGGGACACAGATACGCAGTATTTT. It translates to CATNQGDTDTQYF.